This T cell receptor (beta chain) was sequenced for a study of cytotoxic CD8 clonotypes in ibrutinib-treated CLL. Study background: After a median of about 62 months, around 15 patients stayed remitted and some 12 progressed; responses had been partial in some 25 and complete in 2.

This clone was recorded only once. Its specificity is unknown. Sequenced by immunoSEQ multiplex PCR; TCRdb stores in-frame clones only, minus some. Of 110,000 to 150,000 clones listed, around 77% are singletons. Whole-study results and caveats: Timing of sampling differed between sustained-remission and progressing patients.

The clonotype originates from a human donor with chronic lymphocytic leukemia. Sequencing used PBMCs, obtained after 12 months of ibrutinib treatment.

The CDR3, as DNA: TGTGCCAGCAGTGTGGGGAGCGAGCAGTACTTC. As protein: CASSVGSEQYF. The rearrangement uses TRBV6-5 and TRBJ2-7; tentative D call: TRBD2 (5 bases). The CDR3 extends over 11 amino acids. Germline V lookup: CDR1 MNHEY, CDR2 SVGAGI. Trimming took off 5 bases at V and 6 bases at J, with 8 bases between the two ends.